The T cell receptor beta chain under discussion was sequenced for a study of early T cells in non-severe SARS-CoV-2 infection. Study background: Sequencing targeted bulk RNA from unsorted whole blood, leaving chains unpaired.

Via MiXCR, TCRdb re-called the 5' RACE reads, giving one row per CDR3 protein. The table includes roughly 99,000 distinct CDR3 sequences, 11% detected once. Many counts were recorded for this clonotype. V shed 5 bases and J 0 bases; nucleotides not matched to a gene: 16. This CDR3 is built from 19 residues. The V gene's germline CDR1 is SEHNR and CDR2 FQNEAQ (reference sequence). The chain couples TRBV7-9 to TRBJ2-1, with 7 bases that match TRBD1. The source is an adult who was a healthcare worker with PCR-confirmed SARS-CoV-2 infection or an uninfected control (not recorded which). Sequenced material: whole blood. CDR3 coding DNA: TGTGCCAGCAGCCAGGGGGTTACAATGGACTGGAGCTCCTACAATGAGCAGTTCTTC. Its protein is CASSQGVTMDWSSYNEQFF.